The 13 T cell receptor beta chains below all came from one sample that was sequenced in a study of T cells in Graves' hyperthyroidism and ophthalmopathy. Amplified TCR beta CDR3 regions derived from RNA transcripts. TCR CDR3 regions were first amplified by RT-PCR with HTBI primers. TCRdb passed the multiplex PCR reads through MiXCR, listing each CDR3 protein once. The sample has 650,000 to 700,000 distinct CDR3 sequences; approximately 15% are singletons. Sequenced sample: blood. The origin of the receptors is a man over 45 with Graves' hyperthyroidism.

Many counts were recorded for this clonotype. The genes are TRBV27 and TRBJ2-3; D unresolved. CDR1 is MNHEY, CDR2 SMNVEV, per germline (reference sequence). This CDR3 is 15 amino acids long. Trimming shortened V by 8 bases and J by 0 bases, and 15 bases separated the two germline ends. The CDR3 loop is CASARARTSTDTQYF. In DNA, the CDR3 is TGTGCCAGCGCCCGGGCTCGAACTAGCACAGATACGCAGTATTTT.

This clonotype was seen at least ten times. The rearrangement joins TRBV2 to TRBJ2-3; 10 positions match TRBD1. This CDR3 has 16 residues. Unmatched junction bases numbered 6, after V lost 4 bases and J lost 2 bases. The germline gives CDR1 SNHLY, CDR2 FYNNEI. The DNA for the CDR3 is TGTGCCAGCAGTGCAAGGACAGGGGGTTACACAGATACGCAGTATTTT. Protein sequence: CASSARTGGYTDTQYF.

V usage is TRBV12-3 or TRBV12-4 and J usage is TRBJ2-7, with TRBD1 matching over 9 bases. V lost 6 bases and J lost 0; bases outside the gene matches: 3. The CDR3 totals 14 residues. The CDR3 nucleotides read TGTGCCAGCAGGGGACAGGGTTTCTCCTACGAGCAGTACTTC. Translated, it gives CASRGQGFSYEQYF.

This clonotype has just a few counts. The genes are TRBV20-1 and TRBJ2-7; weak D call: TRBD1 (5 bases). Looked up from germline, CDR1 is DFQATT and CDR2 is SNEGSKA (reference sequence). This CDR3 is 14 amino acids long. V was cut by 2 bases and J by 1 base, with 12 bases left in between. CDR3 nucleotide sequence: TGCAGTGCTAGACAGGGCCTCCTTTCCTACGAGCAGTACTTC. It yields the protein CSARQGLLSYEQYF.

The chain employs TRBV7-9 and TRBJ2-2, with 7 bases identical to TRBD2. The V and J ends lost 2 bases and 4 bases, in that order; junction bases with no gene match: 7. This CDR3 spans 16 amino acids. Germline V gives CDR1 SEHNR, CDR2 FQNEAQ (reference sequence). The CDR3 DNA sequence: TGTGCCAGCAGCTTAAATGGCGGGAGCAGCACCGGGGAGCTGTTTTTT. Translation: CASSLNGGSSTGELFF.

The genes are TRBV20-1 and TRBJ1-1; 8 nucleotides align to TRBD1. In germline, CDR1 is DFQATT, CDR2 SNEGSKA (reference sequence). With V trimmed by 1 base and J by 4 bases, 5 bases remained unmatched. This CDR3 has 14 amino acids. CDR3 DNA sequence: TGCAGTGCTAGAGTGGACAGGGAGGCCACTGAAGCTTTCTTT. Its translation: CSARVDREATEAFF.

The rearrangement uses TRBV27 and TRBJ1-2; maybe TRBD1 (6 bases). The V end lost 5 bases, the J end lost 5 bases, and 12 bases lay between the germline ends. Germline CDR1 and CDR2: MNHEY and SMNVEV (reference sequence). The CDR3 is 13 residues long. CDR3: CASSRTASYGYTF. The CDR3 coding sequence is TGTGCCAGCAGTCGGACAGCCTCTTATGGCTACACCTTC.

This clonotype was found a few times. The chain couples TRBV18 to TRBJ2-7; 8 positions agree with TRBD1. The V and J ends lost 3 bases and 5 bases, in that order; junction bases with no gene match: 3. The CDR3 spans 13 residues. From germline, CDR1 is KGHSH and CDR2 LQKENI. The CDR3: CASSPLTGDEQYF. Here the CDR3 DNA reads TGTGCCAGCTCACCCCTGACAGGGGACGAGCAGTACTTC.

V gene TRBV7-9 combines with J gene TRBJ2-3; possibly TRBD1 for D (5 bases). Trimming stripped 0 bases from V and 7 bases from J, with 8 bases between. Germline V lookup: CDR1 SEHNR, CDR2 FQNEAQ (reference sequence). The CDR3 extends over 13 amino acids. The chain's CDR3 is CASSLADINTQYF. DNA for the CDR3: TGTGCCAGCAGCTTAGCGGACATAAATACGCAGTATTTT.

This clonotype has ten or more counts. DNA of the CDR3: TGTGCCAGCAGTTCCCGACAGGGGACGGAGGGCTACACCTTC. Amino acids: CASSSRQGTEGYTF. The genes are TRBV12-3 or TRBV12-4 and TRBJ1-2; 8 nucleotides line up with TRBD1. The CDR3 has 14 residues. Trimming cost V 4 bases and J 8 bases; bases outside gene matches: 9.

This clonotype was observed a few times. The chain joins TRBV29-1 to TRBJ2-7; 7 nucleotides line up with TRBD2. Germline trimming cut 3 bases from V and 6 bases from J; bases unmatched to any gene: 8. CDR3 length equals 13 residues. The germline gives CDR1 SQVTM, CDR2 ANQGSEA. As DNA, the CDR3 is TGCAGCGTTGAGTTGGGCGTAGCGGGCGAGCAGTACTTC. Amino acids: CSVELGVAGEQYF.

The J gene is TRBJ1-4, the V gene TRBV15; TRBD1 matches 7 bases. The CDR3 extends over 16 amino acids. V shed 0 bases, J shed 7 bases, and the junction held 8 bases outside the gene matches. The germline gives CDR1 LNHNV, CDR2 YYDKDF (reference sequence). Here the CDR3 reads CATSRDLSGGGEKLFF. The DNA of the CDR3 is TGTGCCACCAGCAGAGATTTATCAGGGGGAGGTGAAAAACTGTTTTTT.

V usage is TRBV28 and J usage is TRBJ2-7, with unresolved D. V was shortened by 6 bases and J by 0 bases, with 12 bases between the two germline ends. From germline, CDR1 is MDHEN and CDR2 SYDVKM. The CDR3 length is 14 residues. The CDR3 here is CASRTVRSSYEQYF. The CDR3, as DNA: TGTGCCAGCAGAACAGTCCGAAGCTCCTACGAGCAGTACTTC.